Listed below are T cell receptor beta chains from one sample, sequenced in a study of T cells in Graves' hyperthyroidism and ophthalmopathy. TCRdb used MiXCR to reprocess the multiplex PCR reads, holding one entry per CDR3 protein. The table includes 350,000 to 400,000 distinct CDR3 sequences, approximately 13% detected once. Sequencing input: blood. Receptor source: a woman aged 60-75 years with Graves' hyperthyroidism. The CDR3 runs from the conserved cysteine through the conserved F or W. The D gene is left open where the match is weak. Clone size is shown for a subset of rows, as once, few, many or a class of expanded clone.

v_gene,j_gene,abundance,d_gene,CDR3nt,CDR3aa
TRBV5-1,TRBJ2-1,-,TRBD1,TGCGCCAGCAGCCTCACCCAGGGGGTCAATGAGCAGTTCTTC,CASSLTQGVNEQFF
TRBV2,TRBJ2-7,many,-,TGTGCCAGCAGTGAATACACATCCTACGAGCAGTACTTC,CASSEYTSYEQYF
TRBV30,TRBJ1-1,many,TRBD1,TGTGCCTGGAGACAGGACAGGGGATGGAACACTGAAGCTTTCTTT,CAWRQDRGWNTEAFF
TRBV7-9,TRBJ1-4,few,-,TGTGCCAGCAGCTTAGCTACGGGGAATGAAAAACTGTTTTTT,CASSLATGNEKLFF
TRBV11-2,TRBJ2-7,many,-,TGTGCCAGCAGCTCTCAGGGCAGGGGCTACGAGCAGTACTTC,CASSSQGRGYEQYF
TRBV30,TRBJ2-3,many,TRBD1,TGTGCCTGTCCCAGGGGGCCAGATACGCAGTATTTT,CACPRGPDTQYF
TRBV7-2,TRBJ2-5,many,TRBD2,TGTGCCAGCAGCCCTGGTGGGAGGGCCGATGAGACCCAGTACTTC,CASSPGGRADETQYF
TRBV19,TRBJ1-6,few,TRBD1,TGTGCCAACCCGACAGGGAGCTCCTATAATTCACCCCTCCACTTT,CANPTGSSYNSPLHF
TRBV6-1,TRBJ2-6,-,TRBD1,TGTGCCAGCACCCCACAGGGGGGATTCAGGGCCAACGTCCTGACTTTC,CASTPQGGFRANVLTF
TRBV27,TRBJ1-1,many,-,TGTGCCAGCAGTGGTTATGGCGCGAACACTGAAGCTTTCTTT,CASSGYGANTEAFF
TRBV2,TRBJ2-7,many,TRBD2,TGTGCCAGCAGTGAAAAGACGGGAGGGAAGGACGAGCAGTACTTC,CASSEKTGGKDEQYF
TRBV20-1,TRBJ2-1,few,TRBD2,TGCAGTGCTAGTCGTCTAGCGGGAGGGCCAATTTACAATGAGCAGTTCTTC,CSASRLAGGPIYNEQFF
TRBV2,TRBJ2-2,many,-,TGTGCCAGCGGGAGGACCGGGGAGCTGTTTTTT,CASGRTGELFF
TRBV9,TRBJ2-7,many,TRBD2,TGTGCCAGCAGCTTCGGGACTAGCGGGAGATCCGAGCAGTACTTC,CASSFGTSGRSEQYF
TRBV10-3,TRBJ2-1,-,-,TGTGCCATCAGTGAGTTGAGTTCCTACAATGAGCAGTTCTTC,CAISELSSYNEQFF
TRBV28,TRBJ2-2,-,-,TGTGCCAGCAGCCCGAGGCGGGGTCTTCTCACCGGGGAGCTGCTTTTT,CASSPRRGLLTGELLF
TRBV28,TRBJ2-4,few,-,TGTGCCAGCAGTGTTCGAGGGGGTCAGTACTTC,CASSVRGGQYF
TRBV20-1,TRBJ2-1,many,TRBD2,TGCAGTGCTAGAGATCGGAAGTGGGAGGGATTGGGGGATGAGCAGTTCTTC,CSARDRKWEGLGDEQFF